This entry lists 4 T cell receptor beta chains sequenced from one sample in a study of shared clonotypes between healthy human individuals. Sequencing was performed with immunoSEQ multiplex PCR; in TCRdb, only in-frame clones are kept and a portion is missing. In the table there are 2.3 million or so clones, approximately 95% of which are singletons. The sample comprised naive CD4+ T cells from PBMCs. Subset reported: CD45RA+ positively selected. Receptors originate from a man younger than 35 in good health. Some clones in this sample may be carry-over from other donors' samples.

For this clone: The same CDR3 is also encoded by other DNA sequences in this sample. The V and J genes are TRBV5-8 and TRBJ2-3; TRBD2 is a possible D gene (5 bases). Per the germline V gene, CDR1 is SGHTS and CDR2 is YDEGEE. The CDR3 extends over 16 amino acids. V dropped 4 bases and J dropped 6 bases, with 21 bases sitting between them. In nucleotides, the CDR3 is TGTGCCAGCAGCCCGGGATGGCAAGGAACGTCTGATACGCAGTATTTT. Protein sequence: CASSPGWQGTSDTQYF.

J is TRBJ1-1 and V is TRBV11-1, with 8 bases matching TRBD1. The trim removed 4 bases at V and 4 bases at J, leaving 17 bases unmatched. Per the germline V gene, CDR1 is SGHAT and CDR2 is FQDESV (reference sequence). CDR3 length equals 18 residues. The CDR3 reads CASSSRTGRGVGGTEAFF. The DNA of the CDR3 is TGTGCCAGCAGCTCCCGGACAGGGCGAGGGGTTGGTGGCACTGAAGCTTTCTTT.

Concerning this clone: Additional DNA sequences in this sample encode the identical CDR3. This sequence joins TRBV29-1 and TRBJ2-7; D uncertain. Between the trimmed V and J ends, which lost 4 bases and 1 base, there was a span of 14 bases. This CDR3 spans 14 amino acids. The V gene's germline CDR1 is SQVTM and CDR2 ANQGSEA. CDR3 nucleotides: TGCAGCGTTGCTTCCCGACTGGGGTCCTACGAGCAGTACTTC. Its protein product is CSVASRLGSYEQYF.

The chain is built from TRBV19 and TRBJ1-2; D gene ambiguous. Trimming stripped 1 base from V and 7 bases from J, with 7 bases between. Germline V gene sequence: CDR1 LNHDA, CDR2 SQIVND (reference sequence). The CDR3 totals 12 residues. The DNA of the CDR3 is TGTGCCAGTAGTATAGCTCCCGGTGGCTACACCTTC. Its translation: CASSIAPGGYTF.